The 6 T cell receptor beta chains in this list originate from one sample, sequenced in a study of Ad26.COV2.S vaccination and SARS-CoV-2 variants. Treatment meaning: over 15 received Ad26.COV2.S at low or high dose, single or two shots; 5 received placebo; per-sample allocation not given. Sampling was done on day 63 after the first vaccine or placebo injection. Measured with immunoSEQ multiplex PCR; TCRdb has only the in-frame clones, and not every one. Of about 400,000 clones listed, about 88% are singletons. The sequences come from peripheral blood, collected in a trial of Ad26.COV2.S vaccine versus placebo. The source is a person between 18 and 65 years old who received the Ad26.COV2.S COVID-19 vaccine or a placebo.

The chain has TRBV6-5 and TRBJ2-3, with no clear D. V gave up 0 bases and J gave up 2 bases, with 12 bases separating them. Per the germline V gene, CDR1 is MNHEY and CDR2 is SVGAGI. This CDR3 has 16 residues. The DNA of the CDR3 is TGTGCCAGCAGTTACTCGTCCCGTATGCCCACAGATACGCAGTATTTT. Its translation is CASSYSSRMPTDTQYF.

V gene TRBV29-1 combines with J gene TRBJ2-3, with D hard to call. The CDR3 is made up of 15 amino acids. V lost 3 bases, J lost 2 bases, and 15 bases lay in between. Germline V gives CDR1 SQVTM, CDR2 ANQGSEA. The CDR3: CSVERWASITDTQYF. Here the CDR3 DNA reads TGCAGCGTTGAGAGGTGGGCGTCCATCACAGATACGCAGTATTTT.

The genes are TRBV19 and TRBJ1-1, with D perhaps TRBD1 (5 bases). CDR3 length: 15 residues. The germline V gene has CDR1 LNHDA and CDR2 SQIVND (reference sequence). V dropped 7 bases and J dropped 2 bases, with 17 bases sitting between them. CDR3 DNA: TGTGCCAGTATTTCCCAGTGGGGGGGAAACACTGAAGCTTTCTTT. Protein: CASISQWGGNTEAFF.

The chain is built from TRBV14 and TRBJ2-7; no clear D. CDR3 size: 17 residues. CDR1 is SGHDN, CDR2 FVKESK, per germline. V lost 4 bases and J lost 0, with 19 bases in between. The CDR3 sequence: CASSLTYSETSSYEQYF. The CDR3, as DNA: TGTGCCAGCAGCCTAACCTACAGCGAGACCTCCTCCTACGAGCAGTACTTC.

This sequence joins TRBV28 and TRBJ1-2, with D maybe TRBD1 (5 bases). Trimming removed 6 bases from V and 3 bases from J, with 11 bases in between. This CDR3 is 13 amino acids long. Germline V CDR1 and CDR2: MDHEN, SYDVKM. The CDR3 sequence: CASSPTVYYGYTF. DNA for the CDR3: TGTGCCAGCAGCCCGACAGTGTACTATGGCTACACCTTC.

The chain couples TRBV7-8 to TRBJ1-2, with D possibly being TRBD1 (5 bases). Trimming removed 4 bases from V and 0 bases from J, with 12 bases in between. The germline CDR1 and CDR2 sequences are SGHVS and FQNEAQ. CDR3 length: 15 residues. This CDR3 reads CASSSRDGSNYGYTF. For the CDR3, the DNA is TGTGCCAGCAGCTCTCGGGACGGCTCTAACTATGGCTACACCTTC.